These 9 T cell receptor beta chains originate from one sample sequenced in a study of blood T cell repertoires in COVID-19. Profiled with immunoSEQ multiplex PCR; TCRdb holds only in-frame clones, not every one. The repertoire holds around 170,000 clones, with around four fifths as singletons. Input material: peripheral blood. These receptors were obtained from a middle-aged woman with acute or convalescent COVID-19.

The rearrangement uses TRBV7-9 and TRBJ2-7; no reliable D call. Germline assignment: CDR1 SEHNR and CDR2 FQNEAQ (reference sequence). This CDR3 contains 17 residues. V gave up 1 base and J gave up 7 bases, with 23 bases separating them. CDR3 in DNA: TGTGCCAGCAGCTTAGAAATGTGGTTTCAGTCGTCGCGGGAGCAGTACTTC. Encoded protein: CASSLEMWFQSSREQYF.

This sequence joins TRBV11-3 and TRBJ1-1, with D tentatively TRBD1 (5 bases). The CDR3 extends over 13 amino acids. Germline V gene sequence: CDR1 SGHNT, CDR2 YENEEA. V dropped 5 bases and J dropped 5 bases, with 12 bases sitting between them. The CDR3 coding sequence is TGTGCCAGCAGCCCCGGGGAGGGGACTGAAGCTTTCTTT. This translates into CASSPGEGTEAFF.

The table lists this clone with a count of one. V gene TRBV19 combines with J gene TRBJ2-2; 8 bases fit TRBD2. This CDR3 has 16 residues. Trimming cost V 6 bases and J 4 bases; bases outside gene matches: 10. Germline V gene lookup returns CDR1 LNHDA and CDR2 SQIVND (reference sequence). The CDR3 reads CASRDPGGMSTGELFF. CDR3 DNA: TGTGCCAGTAGGGACCCGGGGGGGATGAGCACCGGGGAGCTGTTTTTT.

V usage is TRBV11-2 and J usage is TRBJ2-5; the match to TRBD1 covers 8 bases. There are 16 residues in the CDR3. V trimming: 2 bases; J trimming: 5 bases; junction bases outside the gene matches: 10. The V gene's germline CDR1 is SGHAT and CDR2 FQNNGV. CDR3 sequence reads: CASSLNPDRGRETQYF. The CDR3 coding sequence is TGTGCCAGCAGCTTAAACCCCGACAGGGGCAGGGAGACCCAGTACTTC.

This chain uses TRBV29-1 with TRBJ1-3; possible D gene TRBD1, 5 bases. The CDR3 extends over 11 amino acids. V lost 6 bases to trimming and J lost 8 bases, with 11 bases between them. Germline lookup yields CDR1 SQVTM and CDR2 ANQGSEA. The CDR3 DNA follows: TGCAGCGTCCTCAGGGCTGACACCATATATTTT. Protein sequence: CSVLRADTIYF. The full variable domain, rest sourced from reference TRBV29-1 and TRBJ1-3, is SAVISQKPSRDICQRGTSLTIQCQVDSQVTMMFWYRQQPGQSLTLIATANQGSEATYESGFVIDKFPISRPNLTFSTLTVSNMSPEDSSIYLCSVLRADTIYFGEGSWLTVV.

The gene calls are TRBV11-3 and TRBJ2-5; D unresolved. Trimming took 2 bases from V and 7 from J, leaving 8 bases between them. In germline, CDR1 is SGHNT, CDR2 YENEEA. The CDR3 covers 12 residues. CDR3: CASSLSSGTQYF. The CDR3 DNA is TGTGCCAGCAGCTTATCTTCAGGGACCCAGTACTTC.

The V call is TRBV5-1, the J call TRBJ2-1, with TRBD1 matching over 10 bases. V dropped 4 bases and J dropped 4; count of bases not matched to a gene: 5. Germline V gives CDR1 SGHRS, CDR2 YFSETQ. This CDR3 comprises 15 residues. The CDR3 sequence: CASSIGQGGYNEQFF. DNA of the CDR3: TGCGCCAGCAGCATCGGACAGGGGGGTTACAATGAGCAGTTCTTC.

This chain connects TRBV11-2 to TRBJ1-2; maybe TRBD1 (6 bases). The CDR3 extends over 13 amino acids. Germline V gives CDR1 SGHAT, CDR2 FQNNGV. Trimming took off 3 bases at V and 8 bases at J, with 13 bases between the two ends. CDR3 DNA sequence: TGTGCCAGCAGCTTGGGGCAGGGGATAGGCTACACCTTC. Translation gives CASSLGQGIGYTF.

Turning to this clone: The junction and the germline gene differ at one end; a read error may be behind it. The chain is built from TRBV7-7 and TRBJ2-2, with a weak D call TRBD1 (6 bases). This CDR3 has 14 amino acids. Germline V CDR1 and CDR2: SSHAT, FNYEAQ (reference sequence). The CDR3 is CASSWGQDTGELFF. CDR3 bases: TGTGCTAGCAGCTGGGGACAAGACACCGGGGAGCTGTTTTTT.